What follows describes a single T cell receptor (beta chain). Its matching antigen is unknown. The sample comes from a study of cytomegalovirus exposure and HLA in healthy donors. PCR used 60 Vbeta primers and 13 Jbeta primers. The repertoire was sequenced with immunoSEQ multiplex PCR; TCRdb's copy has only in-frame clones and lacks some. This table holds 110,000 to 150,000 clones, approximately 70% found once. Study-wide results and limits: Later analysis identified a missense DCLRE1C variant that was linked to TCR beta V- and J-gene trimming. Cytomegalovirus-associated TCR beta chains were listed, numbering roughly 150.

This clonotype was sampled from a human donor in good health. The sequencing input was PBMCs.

This chain's CDR3 is CASSYGDRGPDGYTF. CDR3 nucleotide sequence: TGTGCCAGCAGTTACGGTGACAGGGGTCCCGATGGCTACACCTTC. This chain joins TRBV6-5 and TRBJ1-2; the match to TRBD1 covers 8 bases. This CDR3 spans 15 amino acids. Germline V lookup: CDR1 MNHEY, CDR2 SVGAGI. V lost 2 bases and J lost 6; bases outside the gene matches: 8.